Listed below are T cell receptor beta chains from one sample, sequenced in a study of CD8 T cells in ankylosing spondylitis. TCRdb itself ran the 5' RACE reads through MiXCR, one entry per CDR3 protein. The repertoire has approximately 300,000 distinct CDR3 sequences, 7.5% to 9% of them found once; the top ten carry about 14%. The sample consisted of blood, either unsorted or a sorted T cell fraction (not recorded which). The receptors here all came from a male donor with ankylosing spondylitis. Both conserved end residues are part of each CDR3. Fields, in order: CDR3 protein, CDR3 DNA, V gene, D gene, clone size, J gene. D genes are given only for firm matches. Not all rows give a size; the values are once, few, many and, for expanded clones, a class.

CASSIEWGRATAVVNNEQFF | TGTGCCAGCAGTATTGAATGGGGCAGGGCAACAGCGGTCGTGAACAATGAGCAGTTCTTC | TRBV12-3/TRBV12-4 | - | few | TRBJ2-1
CASSLSRAGTDTQYF | TGTGCCAGCAGCTTATCACGGGCCGGGACAGATACGCAGTATTTT | TRBV7-2 | - | few | TRBJ2-3
CASSLNRAQETQYF | TGTGCCAGCAGTTTGAACAGGGCCCAAGAGACCCAGTACTTC | TRBV27 | - | - | TRBJ2-5
CASSFSHTVNTEAFF | TGTGCCAGCAGTTTCTCCCACACCGTGAACACTGAAGCTTTCTTT | TRBV28 | - | few | TRBJ1-1
CASSLDYPPYEQYF | TGTGCCAGCAGCCTCGACTACCCGCCCTACGAGCAGTACTTC | TRBV27 | - | few | TRBJ2-7
CASSQERLAGVAYEQYF | TGCGCCAGCAGCCAAGAAAGGCTAGCGGGAGTCGCTTACGAGCAGTACTTC | TRBV4-1 | TRBD2 | - | TRBJ2-7
CSARDLLAGVADTQYF | TGCAGTGCTAGAGACCTGCTAGCGGGAGTCGCAGATACGCAGTATTTT | TRBV20-1 | TRBD2 | many | TRBJ2-3
CASSFSGQGGGTQYF | TGTGCCAGCAGCTTCTCAGGACAGGGCGGTGGTACGCAGTATTTT | TRBV7-9 | TRBD1 | many | TRBJ2-3
CASSLLAGAYEQYF | TGTGCCAGCAGCCTCCTAGCGGGGGCCTACGAGCAGTACTTC | TRBV3-1 | TRBD2 | - | TRBJ2-7
CASSFHYGYTF | TGTGCCAGCAGCTTCCACTATGGCTACACCTTC | TRBV6-2/TRBV6-3 | - | many | TRBJ1-2
CASRTIGTGRHYEQYF | TGTGCCAGCAGGACCATAGGGACAGGGCGACACTACGAGCAGTACTTC | TRBV28 | TRBD1 | many | TRBJ2-7
CASRRENAGNTIYF | TGTGCCAGCAGAAGGGAGAACGCTGGAAACACCATATATTTT | TRBV6-1 | - | few | TRBJ1-3
CSARGGAGDTGELFF | TGCAGTGCTAGAGGCGGAGCGGGGGACACCGGGGAGCTGTTTTTT | TRBV20-1 | TRBD2 | - | TRBJ2-2
CASSPGPLSGNTIYF | TGTGCCAGCTCACCGGGCCCGCTCTCTGGAAACACCATATATTTT | TRBV18 | - | few | TRBJ1-3
CSVEEGAGTEAFF | TGCAGCGTTGAAGAGGGGGCGGGCACTGAAGCTTTCTTT | TRBV29-1 | - | - | TRBJ1-1
CASSWNINEQFF | TGTGCCAGCAGCTGGAACATTAATGAGCAGTTCTTC | TRBV5-6 | - | - | TRBJ2-1
CASSPFVAGQTNYGYTF | TGCGCCAGCAGCCCGTTCGTCGCAGGACAGACGAACTATGGCTACACCTTC | TRBV5-1 | - | few | TRBJ1-2
CASSLQTGPGYGYTF | TGCGCCAGCAGCCTACAGACAGGGCCAGGCTATGGCTACACCTTC | TRBV5-1 | TRBD1 | many | TRBJ1-2
CSVRGRQAIDTQYF | TGCAGCGTTCGTGGTCGGCAGGCGATAGATACGCAGTATTTT | TRBV29-1 | - | many | TRBJ2-3
CASSLEDRGSYNEQFF | TGTGCCAGCAGCTTAGAGGACAGGGGAAGTTACAATGAGCAGTTCTTC | TRBV11-3 | TRBD1 | many | TRBJ2-1
CATSEGSYNEQFF | TGTGCCACCAGTGAGGGCAGCTACAATGAGCAGTTCTTC | TRBV24-1 | - | many | TRBJ2-1
CASSVEVVDGYNEQFF | TGTGCCAGCAGCGTAGAGGTGGTAGACGGTTACAATGAGCAGTTCTTC | TRBV9 | - | many | TRBJ2-1
CASKELGLLYF | TGTGCCAGCAAGGAGCTGGGGCTCCTATATTTT | TRBV2 | - | - | TRBJ1-3
CASSNPTGGTEAFF | TGTGCCAGCAGTAACCCTACAGGGGGCACTGAAGCTTTCTTT | TRBV27 | TRBD1 | many | TRBJ1-1
CASNPDPYTEAFF | TGTGCCAGCAACCCAGACCCATACACTGAAGCTTTCTTT | TRBV6-1 | - | few | TRBJ1-1
CSVKGLAGAPGELFF | TGCAGCGTTAAAGGACTAGCGGGAGCCCCCGGGGAGCTGTTTTTT | TRBV29-1 | TRBD2 | many | TRBJ2-2
CASSEGWGAEAFF | TGCGCCAGCAGTGAAGGTTGGGGGGCTGAAGCTTTCTTT | TRBV10-2 | - | - | TRBJ1-1
CASVPGPISYEQYF | TGTGCCAGCGTACCGGGACCGATATCCTACGAGCAGTACTTC | TRBV12-3/TRBV12-4 | - | - | TRBJ2-7
CASSFSGTTEAFF | TGTGCCAGCAGCTTTTCAGGGACCACTGAAGCTTTCTTT | TRBV7-3 | - | - | TRBJ1-1
CASTGLAGVHTGELFF | TGTGCCAGTACGGGACTAGCGGGAGTTCACACCGGGGAGCTGTTTTTT | TRBV27 | TRBD2 | - | TRBJ2-2